This passage covers 20 T cell receptor beta chains from one sample sequenced in a study of CXCR3-negative and CXCR3-positive naive CD8 T cells (dated 2019 in TCRdb). The sequencer was a NextSeq 550. The Human TCR Profiling Kit (MiLaboratory) was used to make UMI-labeled 5' RACE TRB cDNA libraries. TCRdb reprocessed the reads and assigns one entry to each CDR3 protein sequence, leaving out DNA. The data table for this sample lists fewer than 90,000 distinct CDR3 sequences. The ten biggest clones cover roughly 1.4% of the sample. Sequences were obtained from naive CXCR3- CD8+ T cells from blood. The cell subset or site tag for this specimen amounts to: CD45RO-CCR7+CD27+CD95- naive CD8+ T cells lacking CXCR3 (TNR3-). These receptors all come from a human donor in good health. Some clones in this sample may be carry-over from other donors' samples.

CDR3 region: CASSPSAGRELFF. The chain combines TRBV7-3 with TRBJ2-2; there is no DNA to check the TCRdb D call of TRBD2. Germline lookup yields CDR1 SGHTA and CDR2 FQGTGA. CDR3 size: 13 residues. Variable domain in full (rest from reference TRBV7-3 and TRBJ2-2): GAGVSQTPSNKVTEKGKYVELRCDPISGHTALYWYRQSLGQGPEFLIYFQGTGAADDSGLPNDRFFAVRPEGSVSTLKIQRTERGDSAVYLCASSPSAGRELFFGEGSRLTVL.

The chain employs TRBV28 and TRBJ1-4; lacking DNA, the TRBD1 call made by TCRdb goes unchecked. This CDR3 comprises 14 residues. The germline V gene encodes CDR1 MDHEN and CDR2 SYDVKM. Here the CDR3 reads CASSLQGPGEKLFF.

This sequence joins TRBV12-3 or TRBV12-4 and TRBJ2-7; TCRdb calls TRBD2, which cannot be checked without DNA. CDR3 size: 16 residues. The CDR3 here is CASSSSEREEFYEQYF.

The rearrangement links TRBV5-1 to TRBJ2-1; TCRdb's assignment of TRBD1 cannot be checked, as there is no DNA. Germline V gene sequence: CDR1 SGHRS, CDR2 YFSETQ. This CDR3 is 15 amino acids long. CDR3 sequence: CASSPTGEDYNEQFF.

The V call is TRBV13, the J call TRBJ2-7; the D gene TCRdb calls, TRBD2, cannot be checked with no DNA. CDR3 length: 14 residues. Germline assignment: CDR1 PRHDT and CDR2 FYEKMQ (reference sequence). The CDR3 spells CASSLGLAGYEQYF.

This CDR3 is CASSSQTGNEQYF. J is TRBJ2-7 and V is TRBV12-3 or TRBV12-4; TCRdb's D call, TRBD1, is unchecked because there is no DNA. The CDR3 runs to 13 residues.

The CDR3 region is CSGLGQATYEQYF. This chain joins TRBV29-1 and TRBJ2-7; TCRdb's D call of TRBD1 is untestable without DNA. The CDR3 covers 13 residues. Germline CDR1 and CDR2: SQVTM and ANQGSEA.

J is TRBJ2-5 and V is TRBV19; TCRdb proposes TRBD2, but this gene call is untestable without DNA. The germline gives CDR1 LNHDA, CDR2 SQIVND (reference sequence). This CDR3 spans 16 amino acids. Here the CDR3 reads CATCQSGGGQQETQYF.

The chain combines TRBV9 with TRBJ2-5; TCRdb names TRBD2, which stays unverified in the absence of DNA. The CDR3 contains 15 residues. CDR1 is SGDLS, CDR2 YYNGEE, per germline. The CDR3 here is CASSVEGRSQETQYF.

V and J are TRBV5-1 and TRBJ2-7. This CDR3 has 15 residues. Germline assignment: CDR1 SGHRS and CDR2 YFSETQ. The CDR3 is CASSLDAGGSYEQYF.

The chain is built from TRBV7-6 and TRBJ2-3; lacking DNA, the TRBD1 call made by TCRdb goes unchecked. CDR3 length equals 17 residues. Germline CDR1 reads SGHVS; CDR2 reads FNYEAQ. CDR3 in amino acids: CASSLTLGQGDPGTQYF.

The J gene is TRBJ2-7, the V gene TRBV19; the TRBD2 assignment by TCRdb is unverifiable without DNA. Germline assignment: CDR1 LNHDA and CDR2 SQIVND (reference sequence). The length of the CDR3 is 15 residues. CDR3 residues: CASSSSLAGAYEQYF.

The chain carries TRBV6-5 and TRBJ1-1. This CDR3 region has 15 residues. Germline values: CDR1 MNHEY, CDR2 SVGAGI. The CDR3 spells CASSYWRPKDTEAFF.

The rearrangement links TRBV28 to TRBJ2-1. Germline V lookup: CDR1 MDHEN, CDR2 SYDVKM. This CDR3 contains 15 residues. The CDR3 is CASSLDVSSYNEQFF.

The chain links TRBV5-1 to TRBJ2-7; TCRdb reports TRBD2, a call that lacks DNA to check it against. Per germline, CDR1 SGHRS and CDR2 YFSETQ. The CDR3 contains 15 residues. CDR3 sequence: CASSPVQAGLHEQYF.

The CDR3 reads CASSQEGGWDRAYEQYF. The chain joins TRBV4-2 to TRBJ2-7; TCRdb indicates TRBD1, and absent DNA this call remains unverified. The length of the CDR3 is 17 residues. Germline-derived CDR1 and CDR2 are LGHNA and YNFKEQ.

The rearrangement uses TRBV9 and TRBJ2-7; TCRdb picks TRBD1, but there is no DNA to check that call. Germline CDR1 reads SGDLS; CDR2 reads YYNGEE. The CDR3 runs to 15 residues. The chain's CDR3 is CASSVWGDSSYEQYF.

The V gene is TRBV29-1, the J gene TRBJ2-5; TCRdb calls TRBD2, which cannot be checked without DNA. Germline CDR1 SQVTM, CDR2 ANQGSEA. This CDR3 region has 14 residues. Here the CDR3 reads CSVDIAGVEETQYF.

The rearrangement uses TRBV27 and TRBJ1-4; TCRdb outputs TRBD1, but without DNA this stays unchecked. The CDR3 spans 13 residues. The germline CDR1 and CDR2 sequences are MNHEY and SMNVEV (reference sequence). This chain's CDR3 is CASSHRGHEKLFF.

The chain uses TRBV7-3 and TRBJ2-7; the D call from TCRdb, TRBD1, cannot be confirmed without DNA. Per the germline V gene, CDR1 is SGHTA and CDR2 is FQGTGA. The CDR3 covers 12 residues. CDR3 protein: CASSSNRGEQYF.